This T cell receptor beta chain was identified during a study of neurological immune-mediated disorders. The sample holds many counts of this clonotype. CDR1 and CDR2 (germline): SGHTA, FQGTGA. The CDR3 is 13 residues long. V was trimmed by 5 bases and J by 9 bases, leaving 14 bases between them. TCRdb itself ran the 5' RACE reads through MiXCR, one entry per CDR3 protein. The data show 87,000 or so distinct CDR3 sequences, 3.5% seen once. This TCR derives from a woman under 30 with multiple sclerosis. J is TRBJ2-4 and V is TRBV7-3; tentatively, D is TRBD1 or TRBD2 (6 bases each). Source material: PBMCs. The CDR3 sequence is CASSPLGGSIQYF. CDR3 DNA: TGTGCCAGCAGCCCCCTCGGGGGCAGCATTCAGTACTTC. The variable domain in full, with the rest retrieved from reference TRBV7-3 and TRBJ2-4, is GAGVSQTPSNKVTEKGKYVELRCDPISGHTALYWYRQSLGQGPEFLIYFQGTGAADDSGLPNDRFFAVRPEGSVSTLKIQRTERGDSAVYLCASSPLGGSIQYFGAGTRLSVL.